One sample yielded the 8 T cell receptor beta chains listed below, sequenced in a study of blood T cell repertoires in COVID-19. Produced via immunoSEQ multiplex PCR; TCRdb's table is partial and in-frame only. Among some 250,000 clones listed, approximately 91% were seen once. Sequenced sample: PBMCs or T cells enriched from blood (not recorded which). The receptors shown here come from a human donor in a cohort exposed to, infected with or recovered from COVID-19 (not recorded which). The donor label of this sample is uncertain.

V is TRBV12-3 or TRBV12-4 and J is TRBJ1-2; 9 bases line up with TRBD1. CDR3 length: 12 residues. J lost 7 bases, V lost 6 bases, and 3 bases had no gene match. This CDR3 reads CASSGTGLGYTF. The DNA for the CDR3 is TGTGCCAGCAGCGGGACAGGGCTTGGCTACACCTTC.

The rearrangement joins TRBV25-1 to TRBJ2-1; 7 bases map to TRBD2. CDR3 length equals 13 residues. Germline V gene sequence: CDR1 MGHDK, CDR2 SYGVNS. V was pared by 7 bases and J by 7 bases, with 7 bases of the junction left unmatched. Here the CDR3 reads CASNQRGQNEQFF. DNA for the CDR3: TGTGCCAGCAATCAGCGGGGCCAAAATGAGCAGTTCTTC.

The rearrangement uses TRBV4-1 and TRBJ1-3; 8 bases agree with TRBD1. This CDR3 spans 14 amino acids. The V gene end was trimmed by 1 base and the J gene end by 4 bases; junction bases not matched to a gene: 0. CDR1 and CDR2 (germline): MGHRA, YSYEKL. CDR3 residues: CASSQGQGGNTIYF. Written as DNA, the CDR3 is TGCGCCAGCAGCCAAGGACAGGGGGGAAACACCATATATTTT.

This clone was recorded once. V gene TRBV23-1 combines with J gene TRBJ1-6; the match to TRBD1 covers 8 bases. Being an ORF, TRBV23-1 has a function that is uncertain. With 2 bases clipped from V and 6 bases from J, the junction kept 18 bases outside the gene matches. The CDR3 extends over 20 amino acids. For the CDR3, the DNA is TGCGCCAGCAGTCAACAAATCGAAACCAGACAGGGGAAGCCTAATTCACCCCTCCACTTT. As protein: CASSQQIETRQGKPNSPLHF.

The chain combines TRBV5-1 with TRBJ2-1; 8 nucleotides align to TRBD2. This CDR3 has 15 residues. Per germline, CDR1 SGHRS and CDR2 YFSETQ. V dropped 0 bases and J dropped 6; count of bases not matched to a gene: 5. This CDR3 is CASSLGGGPFNEQFF. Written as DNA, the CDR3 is TGCGCCAGCAGCTTGGGCGGGGGGCCCTTCAATGAGCAGTTCTTC.

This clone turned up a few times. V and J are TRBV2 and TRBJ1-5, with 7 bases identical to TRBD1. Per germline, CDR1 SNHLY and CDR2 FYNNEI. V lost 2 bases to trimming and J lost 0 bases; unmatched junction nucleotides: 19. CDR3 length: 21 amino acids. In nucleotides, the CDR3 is TGTGCCAGCAGTGAAACTCTAGACAGGGACGTCTTGACATATAGCAATCAGCCCCAGCATTTT. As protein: CASSETLDRDVLTYSNQPQHF.

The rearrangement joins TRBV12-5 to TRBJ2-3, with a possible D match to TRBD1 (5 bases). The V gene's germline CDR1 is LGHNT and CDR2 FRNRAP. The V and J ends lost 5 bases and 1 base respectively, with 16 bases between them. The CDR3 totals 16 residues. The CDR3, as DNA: TGTGCTAGTGGTCCTGTCTCAGGGCGAGGCACAGATACGCAGTATTTT. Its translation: CASGPVSGRGTDTQYF.

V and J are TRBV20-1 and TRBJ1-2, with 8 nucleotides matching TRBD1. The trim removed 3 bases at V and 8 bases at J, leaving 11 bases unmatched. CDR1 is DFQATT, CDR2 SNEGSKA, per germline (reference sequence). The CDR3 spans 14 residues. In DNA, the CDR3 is TGCAGTGCTAGTCCGGGACAGGACTCTGGAGGCTACACCTTC. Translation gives CSASPGQDSGGYTF.